The 28 T cell receptor beta chains in this list originate from one sample, sequenced in a study of sequential checkpoint blockade in melanoma. The sample's treatment: randomized to nivolumab then ipilimumab (arm A) or the reverse (arm B). Assay used: immunoSEQ multiplex PCR; TCRdb lists only in-frame clones, some missing. This sample yields tens of thousands of clones, of which roughly 32% are seen a single time; about 1.6% belongs to the top ten. This specimen consisted of tumor tissue (inferred from file names), obtained from a patient given nivolumab and ipilimumab in sequence. The receptors shown here come from a human donor with melanoma.

The V and J genes are TRBV9 and TRBJ2-1; maybe TRBD2 (6 bases). The CDR3 is 15 amino acids. Germline CDR1 is SGDLS and CDR2 is YYNGEE. Between the trimmed V and J ends, which lost 4 bases and 10 bases, there was a span of 21 bases. CDR3 amino acids: CASSPQPGSFTEQFF. CDR3 bases: TGTGCCAGCAGCCCCCAACCCGGGAGCTTCACCGAGCAGTTCTTC.

The chain's CDR3 is CASSLQDYRNSPLHF. CDR3 in DNA: TGCGCCAGCAGCTTACAGGATTATAGGAATTCACCCCTCCACTTT. V usage is TRBV10-2 and J usage is TRBJ1-6; maybe TRBD1 (5 bases). V lost 6 bases to trimming and J lost 7 bases, with 16 bases between them. CDR3 length: 15 residues. Germline CDR1 WSHSY, CDR2 SAAADI.

The chain combines TRBV11-3 with TRBJ2-1; 9 bases agree with TRBD2. The CDR3 is 15 amino acids. From germline, CDR1 is SGHNT and CDR2 YENEEA. J was trimmed by 6 bases and V by 3 bases; bases with no gene match: 6. Written as DNA, the CDR3 is TGTGCCAGCAGCTTGGTTGCGGGAGGGGGCAATGAGCAGTTCTTC. It specifies CASSLVAGGGNEQFF.

The genes are TRBV18 and TRBJ2-2; a possible D gene is TRBD2 (6 bases). V was cut by 7 bases and J by 2 bases, with 11 bases left in between. The CDR3 has 14 residues. Germline loops: CDR1 KGHSH, CDR2 LQKENI. The CDR3 DNA reads TGTGCCAGCTTCACCGGGGGAAACACCGGGGAGCTGTTTTTT. Protein product: CASFTGGNTGELFF.

This clone was detected a few times. The rearrangement uses TRBV11-3 and TRBJ2-7; no definite D call. Germline CDR1 and CDR2: SGHNT and YENEEA. V lost 3 bases, J lost 1 base, and 10 bases lay in between. The CDR3 contains 14 residues. CDR3 region: CASSLSKLSYEQYF. CDR3 DNA sequence: TGTGCCAGCAGCTTGTCCAAATTATCCTACGAGCAGTACTTC.

This clone was recorded many times. The rearrangement joins TRBV11-1 to TRBJ2-1, with 9 positions matching TRBD1. The germline gives CDR1 SGHAT, CDR2 FQDESV (reference sequence). The CDR3 is 15 amino acids. Unmatched junction bases numbered 2, after V lost 5 bases and J lost 0 bases. This CDR3 reads CASSVTGGSYNEQFF. The CDR3 DNA sequence: TGTGCCAGCAGCGTGACAGGGGGCTCCTACAATGAGCAGTTCTTC.

This clone showed up just a few times. The gene calls are TRBV28 and TRBJ1-1; D might be TRBD1 (5 bases). V lost 3 bases and J lost 0, with 14 bases in between. The CDR3 runs to 16 residues. Germline lookup yields CDR1 MDHEN and CDR2 SYDVKM. In DNA, the CDR3 is TGTGCCAGCAGTTTCGGGGGATTAGGGATGAACACTGAAGCTTTCTTT. Its protein is CASSFGGLGMNTEAFF.

Only a few counts were recorded for this clone. This sequence joins TRBV6-8 and TRBJ1-1; D unclear. Germline V gene lookup returns CDR1 MNHGY and CDR2 SAAAGT. The CDR3 length is 17 residues. V lost 0 bases and J 3 bases, leaving 17 bases between the germline ends. CDR3 in amino acids: CASSYSRAARLDTEAFF. The CDR3, as DNA: TGTGCCAGCAGTTACTCTAGGGCAGCCCGATTGGACACTGAAGCTTTCTTT.

The chain carries TRBV11-3 and TRBJ1-5; 8 bases fit TRBD1. The ends lost 0 bases at V and 0 bases at J; junction bases unmatched: 1. Germline CDR1 SGHNT, CDR2 YENEEA. CDR3 length: 16 residues. The CDR3: CASSLDGTGSNQPQHF. In DNA, the CDR3 is TGTGCCAGCAGCTTAGATGGGACAGGTAGCAATCAGCCCCAGCATTTT.

This clone was detected a few times. This chain links TRBV7-4 with TRBJ2-1; D is possibly TRBD1 or TRBD2 (5 bases each). V dropped 5 bases and J dropped 7 bases, with 12 bases sitting between them. The CDR3 is made up of 13 amino acids. The germline V gene has CDR1 SGHVT and CDR2 SQSDAQ. The CDR3 DNA is TGTGCCAGCAGCCCCGGGACGTGGAATGAGCAGTTCTTC. Translation: CASSPGTWNEQFF.

The chain uses TRBV5-1 and TRBJ1-1, with D possibly being TRBD1 (5 bases). Germline lookup yields CDR1 SGHRS and CDR2 YFSETQ. With 0 bases removed from V and 0 bases from J, the gap between germline ends came to 27 bases. The CDR3 runs to 21 residues. CDR3 nucleotide sequence: TGCGCCAGCAGCTTGGACCTACCCAAGAGGTCCCCGACAGCGATGAACACTGAAGCTTTCTTT. Protein sequence: CASSLDLPKRSPTAMNTEAFF.

This chain links TRBV14 with TRBJ2-5, with 7 bases aligning to TRBD2. The CDR3 spans 14 residues. Losses at the gene ends were 5 bases for V and 7 bases for J; bases not matched to a gene: 10. Germline values: CDR1 SGHDN, CDR2 FVKESK. CDR3: CASSMRTGEGTQYF. For the CDR3, the DNA is TGTGCCAGCAGCATGCGCACGGGGGAGGGGACCCAGTACTTC.

The table lists this clone with a count of one. CDR3 region: CASSRRSSTDTQYF. Written as DNA, the CDR3 is TGCGCCAGCAGCCGCAGATCTAGCACAGATACGCAGTATTTT. The chain employs TRBV5-1 and TRBJ2-3; D not resolved. The CDR3 is 14 amino acids. Trimming stripped 4 bases from V and 0 bases from J, with 9 bases between. In germline, CDR1 is SGHRS, CDR2 YFSETQ.

At least ten counts were recorded for this clone. CDR3 protein: CASSQDEGQGFSYGYTF. CDR3 nucleotide sequence: TGCGCCAGCAGCCAAGATGAGGGACAGGGTTTCAGCTATGGCTACACCTTC. The chain links TRBV4-1 to TRBJ1-2; 9 nucleotides agree with TRBD1. Germline values: CDR1 MGHRA, CDR2 YSYEKL. Germline trimming cut 0 bases from V and 4 bases from J; bases unmatched to any gene: 9. CDR3 length equals 17 residues.

This clone was seen at least ten times. The V gene is TRBV11-3, the J gene TRBJ2-3; D is ambiguous. The germline gives CDR1 SGHNT, CDR2 YENEEA. The CDR3 totals 15 residues. Trimming stripped 0 bases from V and 0 bases from J, with 7 bases between. CDR3 DNA sequence: TGTGCCAGCAGCTTAGAGTCTTTTAGCACAGATACGCAGTATTTT. It specifies CASSLESFSTDTQYF.

This chain uses TRBV12-5 with TRBJ2-7; no definite D call. The CDR3 contains 14 residues. Trimming pared 4 bases from V and 0 bases from J, leaving 10 bases between. Germline loops: CDR1 LGHNT, CDR2 FRNRAP. CDR3 loop: CASGSRLSSYEQYF. Here the CDR3 DNA reads TGTGCTAGTGGTTCTCGATTGTCCTCCTACGAGCAGTACTTC.

Comments on this clone: Other DNA sequences of this sample code for an identical CDR3. The chain recombines TRBV6-8 with TRBJ1-2; D gene unclear. The CDR3 has 14 amino acids. Trimming pared 0 bases from V and 2 bases from J, leaving 7 bases between. Germline CDR1 and CDR2: MNHGY and SAAAGT. The CDR3 DNA reads as TGTGCCAGCAGTTACTCCGCTGGGAACTATGGCTACACCTTC. Translation gives CASSYSAGNYGYTF.

This clone has a handful of counts. V gene TRBV11-3 combines with J gene TRBJ2-7; the D gene is possibly TRBD2 (7 bases). This CDR3 is 18 amino acids long. V lost 3 bases and J lost 2, with 23 bases in between. The V gene's germline CDR1 is SGHNT and CDR2 YENEEA. This CDR3 is CASSLGGGWGGLAYEQYF. CDR3 nucleotides: TGTGCCAGCAGCTTGGGAGGGGGTTGGGGAGGACTAGCCTACGAGCAGTACTTC.

This clone was recorded only once. Additional DNA sequences in this sample encode the identical CDR3. The V and J genes are TRBV30 and TRBJ1-2, with D possibly TRBD1 on 5 matching bases. Germline CDR1 and CDR2: GTSNPN and SVGIG (reference sequence). The CDR3 covers 13 residues. The V and J ends lost 3 bases and 5 bases respectively, with 13 bases between them. The CDR3: CAWSRDRPYGYTF. Written as DNA, the CDR3 is TGTGCCTGGAGCCGGGACCGCCCTTATGGCTACACCTTC. Based on the CDR3 plus reference TRBV30 and TRBJ1-2, the full variable domain is SQTIHQWPATLVQPVGSPLSLECTVEGTSNPNLYWYRQAAGRGLQLLFYSVGIGQISSEVPQNLSASRPQDRQFILSSKKLLLSDSGFYLCAWSRDRPYGYTFGSGTRLTVV.

This clone was found a few times. The chain links TRBV11-3 to TRBJ2-7; 8 bases fit TRBD1. The junction had 7 bases not matched to a gene; V was cut back by 3 bases and J by 3 bases. CDR1 and CDR2 (germline): SGHNT, YENEEA. This CDR3 is 15 amino acids long. CDR3 loop: CASSFGTGGNYEQYF. The CDR3 DNA follows: TGTGCCAGCAGCTTTGGTACAGGGGGAAACTACGAGCAGTACTTC.

The chain combines TRBV28 with TRBJ1-1; D call uncertain. Trimming took 6 bases from V and 4 from J, leaving 12 bases between them. The CDR3 is made up of 13 amino acids. The germline V gene encodes CDR1 MDHEN and CDR2 SYDVKM. CDR3 in DNA: TGTGCCAGCAGCCTAAGATGGGCCACTGAAGCTTTCTTT. It translates to CASSLRWATEAFF.

The chain is built from TRBV11-3 and TRBJ1-1; no clear D gene. The CDR3 is made up of 16 amino acids. From germline, CDR1 is SGHNT and CDR2 YENEEA. V lost 3 bases, J lost 0 bases, and 14 bases lay in between. The DNA for the CDR3 is TGTGCCAGCAGCTTTCTCCAGGTGGCCATGAACACTGAAGCTTTCTTT. Translated, it gives CASSFLQVAMNTEAFF.

The rearrangement links TRBV9 to TRBJ1-3; 7 nucleotides match TRBD1. J gave up 11 bases and V 0 bases, and 11 bases lay outside the gene matches. Germline V gene lookup returns CDR1 SGDLS and CDR2 YYNGEE. The CDR3 has 15 residues. The CDR3, as DNA: TGTGCCAGCAGCGTAGATGGTGGGACAGATTTAGCCATATATTTT. It specifies CASSVDGGTDLAIYF.

The sample holds many counts of this clone. The V call is TRBV9, the J call TRBJ2-7, with D possibly being TRBD1 (5 bases). The CDR3 runs to 15 residues. Germline assignment: CDR1 SGDLS and CDR2 YYNGEE. V was trimmed by 4 bases and J by 7 bases, leaving 21 bases between them. This CDR3 is CASSPSDSQVGEQYF. CDR3 DNA: TGTGCCAGCAGCCCGTCTGACAGCCAGGTCGGGGAGCAGTACTTC.

The chain links TRBV6-8 to TRBJ2-4, with 7 bases matching TRBD1. Germline loops: CDR1 MNHGY, CDR2 SAAAGT. The ends lost 6 bases at V and 0 bases at J; junction bases unmatched: 8. This CDR3 contains 16 residues. In nucleotides, the CDR3 is TGTGCCAGCAGATTGAGGGGGCCGGTAGCCAAAAACATTCAGTACTTC. Its protein is CASRLRGPVAKNIQYF.

This chain uses TRBV6-8 with TRBJ2-3; TRBD2 aligns across 10 bases. Losses at the gene ends were 6 bases for V and 6 bases for J; bases not matched to a gene: 3. Germline V gene lookup returns CDR1 MNHGY and CDR2 SAAAGT. The CDR3 has 13 amino acids. CDR3 in amino acids: CASRASGGDTQYF. CDR3 nucleotide sequence: TGTGCCAGCAGAGCTAGCGGGGGTGATACGCAGTATTTT.

This clone was picked up a small number of times. The chain employs TRBV6-9 and TRBJ1-5, with D perhaps TRBD1 (6 bases). The CDR3 loop spans 13 amino acids. The V end lost 6 bases, the J end lost 3 bases, and 9 bases lay between the germline ends. Germline assignment: CDR1 MNHGY and CDR2 SVAAGI. The chain's CDR3 is CASRQGYNQPQHF. CDR3 in DNA: TGTGCCAGCAGACAGGGCTACAATCAGCCCCAGCATTTT.

The rearrangement uses TRBV29-1 and TRBJ2-1; D remains ambiguous. Trimming removed 5 bases from V and 0 bases from J, with 17 bases in between. The CDR3 loop spans 16 amino acids. The germline CDR1 and CDR2 sequences are SQVTM and ANQGSEA. For the CDR3, the DNA is TGCAGCGTTTTTGTGGTTGAGGTGGACTCCTACAATGAGCAGTTCTTC. Its translation: CSVFVVEVDSYNEQFF.